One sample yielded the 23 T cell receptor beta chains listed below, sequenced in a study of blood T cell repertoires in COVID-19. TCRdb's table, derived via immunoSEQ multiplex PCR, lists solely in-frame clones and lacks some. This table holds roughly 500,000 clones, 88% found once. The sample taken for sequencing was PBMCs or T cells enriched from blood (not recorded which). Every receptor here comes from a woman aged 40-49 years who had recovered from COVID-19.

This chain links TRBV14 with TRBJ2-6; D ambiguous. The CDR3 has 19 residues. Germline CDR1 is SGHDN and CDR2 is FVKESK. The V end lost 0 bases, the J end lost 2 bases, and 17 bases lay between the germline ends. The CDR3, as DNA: TGTGCCAGCAGCCAAGAGTGGGTCCCTTGGGCGCCTGGGGCCAACGTCCTGACTTTC. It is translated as CASSQEWVPWAPGANVLTF.

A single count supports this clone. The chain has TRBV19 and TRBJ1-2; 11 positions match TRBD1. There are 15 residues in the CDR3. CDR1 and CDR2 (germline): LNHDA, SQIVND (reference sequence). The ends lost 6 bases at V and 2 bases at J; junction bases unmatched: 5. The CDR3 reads CASRPGDRGNYGYTF. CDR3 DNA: TGTGCCAGTAGACCTGGGGACAGGGGGAACTATGGCTACACCTTC.

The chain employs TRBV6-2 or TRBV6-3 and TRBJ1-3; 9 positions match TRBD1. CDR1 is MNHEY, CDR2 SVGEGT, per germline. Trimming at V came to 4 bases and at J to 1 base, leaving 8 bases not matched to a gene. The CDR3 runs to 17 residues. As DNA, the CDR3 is TGTGCCAGCAGTTGGGCCGGGACAGGGTCTTCTGGAAACACCATATATTTT. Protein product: CASSWAGTGSSGNTIYF.

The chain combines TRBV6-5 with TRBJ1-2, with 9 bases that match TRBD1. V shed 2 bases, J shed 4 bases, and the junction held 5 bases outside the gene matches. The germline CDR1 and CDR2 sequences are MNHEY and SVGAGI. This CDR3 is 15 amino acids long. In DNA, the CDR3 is TGTGCCAGCAGTTACCCGACAGGGGGTACCTATGGCTACACCTTC. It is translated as CASSYPTGGTYGYTF.

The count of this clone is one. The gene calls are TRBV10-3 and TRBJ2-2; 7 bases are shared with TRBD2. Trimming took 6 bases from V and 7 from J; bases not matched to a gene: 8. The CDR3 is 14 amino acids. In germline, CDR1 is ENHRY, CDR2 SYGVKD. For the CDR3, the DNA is TGTGCCATCAGCGATCCTGGACTAGTCGGGGAGCTGTTTTTT. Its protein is CAISDPGLVGELFF.

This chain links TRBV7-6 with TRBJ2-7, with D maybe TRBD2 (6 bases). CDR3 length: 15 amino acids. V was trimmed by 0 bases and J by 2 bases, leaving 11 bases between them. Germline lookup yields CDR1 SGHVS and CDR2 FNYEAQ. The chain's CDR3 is CASSLAGTETYEQYF. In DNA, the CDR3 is TGTGCCAGCAGCTTAGCAGGGACTGAAACCTACGAGCAGTACTTC.

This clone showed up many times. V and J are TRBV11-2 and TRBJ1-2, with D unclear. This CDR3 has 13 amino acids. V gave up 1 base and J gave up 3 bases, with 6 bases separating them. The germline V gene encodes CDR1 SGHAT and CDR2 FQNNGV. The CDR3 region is CASSLAGDYGYTF. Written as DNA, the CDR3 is TGTGCCAGCAGCTTAGCCGGGGACTATGGCTACACCTTC.

The CDR3 here is CASSYRPLGDTQYF. As DNA, the CDR3 is TGTGCCAGCAGTTACCGCCCACTAGGAGATACGCAGTATTTT. The rearrangement joins TRBV6-2 or TRBV6-3 to TRBJ2-3; TRBD2 might be the D (5 bases). Per germline, CDR1 MNHEY and CDR2 SVGEGT. This CDR3 contains 14 residues. V was cut by 2 bases and J by 5 bases, with 11 bases left in between.

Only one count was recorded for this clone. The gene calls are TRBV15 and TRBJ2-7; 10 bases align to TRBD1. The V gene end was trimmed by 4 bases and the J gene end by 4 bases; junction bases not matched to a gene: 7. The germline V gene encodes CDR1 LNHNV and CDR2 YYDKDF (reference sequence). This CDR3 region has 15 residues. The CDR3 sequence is CATSTRDRGVYEQYF. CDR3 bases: TGTGCCACCAGCACCCGGGACAGGGGAGTTTACGAGCAGTACTTC. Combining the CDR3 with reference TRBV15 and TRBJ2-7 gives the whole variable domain DAMVIQNPRYQVTQFGKPVTLSCSQTLNHNVMYWYQQKSSQAPKLLFHYYDKDFNNEADTPDNFQSRRPNTSFCFLDIRSPGLGDTAMYLCATSTRDRGVYEQYFGPGTRLTVT.

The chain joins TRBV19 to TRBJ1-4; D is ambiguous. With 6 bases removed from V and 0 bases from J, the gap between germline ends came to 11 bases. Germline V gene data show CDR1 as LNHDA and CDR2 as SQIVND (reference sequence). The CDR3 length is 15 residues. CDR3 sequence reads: CASRPRDATNEKLFF. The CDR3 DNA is TGTGCCAGTAGGCCCCGGGATGCAACTAATGAAAAACTGTTTTTT.

The CDR3 region is CASSLRDSKNTEAFF. CDR3 nucleotides: TGCGCCAGCAGCCTTAGGGACAGCAAGAACACTGAAGCTTTCTTT. V and J are TRBV4-1 and TRBJ1-1; TRBD1 matches at 7 bases. The CDR3 loop spans 15 amino acids. Germline assignment: CDR1 MGHRA and CDR2 YSYEKL. V gave up 4 bases and J gave up 1 base; unmatched junction bases: 6.

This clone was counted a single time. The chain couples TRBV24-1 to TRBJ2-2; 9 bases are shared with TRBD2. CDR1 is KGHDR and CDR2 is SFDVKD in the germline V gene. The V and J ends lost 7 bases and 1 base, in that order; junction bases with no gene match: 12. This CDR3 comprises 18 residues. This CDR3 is CATSSILGREGNTGELFF. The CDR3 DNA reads TGTGCCACCAGCTCAATTTTAGGGCGGGAGGGGAACACCGGGGAGCTGTTTTTT.

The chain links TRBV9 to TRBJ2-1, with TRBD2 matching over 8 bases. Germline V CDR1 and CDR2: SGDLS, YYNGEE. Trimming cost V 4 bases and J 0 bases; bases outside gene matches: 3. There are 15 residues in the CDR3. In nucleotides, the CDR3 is TGTGCCAGCAGCCCCAGCGGGAGCTCCTACAATGAGCAGTTCTTC. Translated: CASSPSGSSYNEQFF.

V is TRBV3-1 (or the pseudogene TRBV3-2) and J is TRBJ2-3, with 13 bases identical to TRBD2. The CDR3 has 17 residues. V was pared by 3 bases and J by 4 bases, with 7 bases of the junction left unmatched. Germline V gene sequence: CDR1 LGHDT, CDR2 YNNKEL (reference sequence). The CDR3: CASSQDGLAGEADTQYF. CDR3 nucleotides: TGTGCCAGCAGCCAGGATGGACTAGCGGGAGAGGCAGATACGCAGTATTTT.

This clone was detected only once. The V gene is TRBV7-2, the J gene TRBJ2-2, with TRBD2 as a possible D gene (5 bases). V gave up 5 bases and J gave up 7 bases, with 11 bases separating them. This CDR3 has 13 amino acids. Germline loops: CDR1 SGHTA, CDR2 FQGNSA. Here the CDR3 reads CASSPSGGGELFF. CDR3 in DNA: TGTGCCAGCAGCCCGAGTGGAGGCGGGGAGCTGTTTTTT.

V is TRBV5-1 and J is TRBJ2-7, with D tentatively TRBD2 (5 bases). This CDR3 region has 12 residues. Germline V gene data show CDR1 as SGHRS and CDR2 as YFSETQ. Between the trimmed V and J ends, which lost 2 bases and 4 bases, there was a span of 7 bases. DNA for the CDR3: TGCGCCAGCAGCTTAACGGGATACGAGCAGTACTTC. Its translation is CASSLTGYEQYF.

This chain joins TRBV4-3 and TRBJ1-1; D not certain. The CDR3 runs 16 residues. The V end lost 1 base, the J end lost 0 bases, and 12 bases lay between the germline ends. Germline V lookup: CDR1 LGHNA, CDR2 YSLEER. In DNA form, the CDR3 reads TGCGCCAGCAGCCAAGTGTTCCCAATCATGAACACTGAAGCTTTCTTT. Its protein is CASSQVFPIMNTEAFF.

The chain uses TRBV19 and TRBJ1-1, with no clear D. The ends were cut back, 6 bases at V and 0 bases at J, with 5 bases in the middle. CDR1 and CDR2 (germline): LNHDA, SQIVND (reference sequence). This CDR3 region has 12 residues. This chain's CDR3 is CASSDLNTEAFF. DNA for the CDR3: TGTGCCAGTAGCGACTTGAACACTGAAGCTTTCTTT. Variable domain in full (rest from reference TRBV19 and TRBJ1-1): DGGITQSPKYLFRKEGQNVTLSCEQNLNHDAMYWYRQDPGQGLRLIYYSQIVNDFQKGDIAEGYSVSREKKESFPLTVTSAQKNPTAFYLCASSDLNTEAFFGQGTRLTVV.

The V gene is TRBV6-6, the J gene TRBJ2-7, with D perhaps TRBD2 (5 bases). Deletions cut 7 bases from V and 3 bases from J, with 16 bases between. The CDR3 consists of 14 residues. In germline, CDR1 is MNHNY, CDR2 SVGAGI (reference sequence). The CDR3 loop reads CASIARTFNYEQYF. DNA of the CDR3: TGTGCCAGCATCGCTCGGACTTTCAACTACGAGCAGTACTTC.

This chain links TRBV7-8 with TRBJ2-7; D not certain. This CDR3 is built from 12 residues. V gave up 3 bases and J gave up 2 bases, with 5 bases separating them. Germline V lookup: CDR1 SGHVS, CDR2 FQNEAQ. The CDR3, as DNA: TGTGCCAGCAGCTTTTCCGCCTACGAGCAGTACTTC. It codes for CASSFSAYEQYF.

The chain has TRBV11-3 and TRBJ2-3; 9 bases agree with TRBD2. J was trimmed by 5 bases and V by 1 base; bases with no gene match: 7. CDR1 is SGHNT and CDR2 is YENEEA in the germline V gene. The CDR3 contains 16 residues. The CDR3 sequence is CASSLGVAGVGDTQYF. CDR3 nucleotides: TGTGCCAGCAGCTTAGGGGTAGCGGGAGTGGGAGATACGCAGTATTTT.

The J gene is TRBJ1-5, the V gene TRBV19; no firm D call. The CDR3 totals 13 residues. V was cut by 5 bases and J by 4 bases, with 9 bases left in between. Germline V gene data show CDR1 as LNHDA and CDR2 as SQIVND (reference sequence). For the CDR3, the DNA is TGTGCCAGTAGTGTCGGAGGGAATCAGCCCCAGCATTTT. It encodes CASSVGGNQPQHF.

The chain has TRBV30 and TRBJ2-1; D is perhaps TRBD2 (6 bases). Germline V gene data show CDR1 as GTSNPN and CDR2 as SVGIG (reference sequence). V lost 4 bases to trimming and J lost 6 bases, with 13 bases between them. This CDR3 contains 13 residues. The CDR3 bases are TGTGCCTGGATTGGAGGGCCTAGCAATGAGCAGTTCTTC. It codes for CAWIGGPSNEQFF.